This passage covers 7 T cell receptor beta chains from one sample sequenced in a study of tissue T cells after allogeneic stem cell transplantation. The assay was immunoSEQ multiplex PCR, and TCRdb's table has in-frame clones only and misses some. The sample includes 20,000 to 25,000 clones, about two thirds of them seen just once. Sequenced: spleen. The receptors originated from a female BALB/c mouse in good health. The MHC haplotype of this mouse line is H2-d.

As regards this clone: The genes are named according to mouse. The read gets to within 1 residue of the CDR3 end, and the germline J gene fills in the rest. The chain uses TRBV31 and TRBJ2-5; maybe TRBD2 (5 bases). The CDR3 spans 14 residues. CDR1 and CDR2 (germline): GKSSPN, SITVG. Trimming took 0 bases from V and 0 from J, leaving 7 bases between them. CDR3: CAWSLVGNQDTQYF. CDR3 bases read: TGTGCCTGGAGTCTAGTGGGGAACCAAGACACCCAGTAC.

This clone has just a few counts. Mouse germline and gene names are used. The read stops 1 residue short of the end of the CDR3; the missing end is completed from the germline J gene. This sequence joins TRBV2 and TRBJ2-7; 8 bases align to TRBD1. V lost 5 bases, J lost 6 bases, and 3 bases stayed unmatched. CDR1 LGHNA and CDR2 YSYQKL come from the germline V gene. The CDR3 spans 12 residues. Incomplete CDR3 DNA: TGTGCCAGCAGCGTGACAGGGGTTGAACAGTAC. It encodes CASSVTGVEQY. The CDR3, in full, reads CASSVTGVEQYF.

A word on this clone: Any gene name here is a mouse gene name. The read gets to within 1 residue of the CDR3 end, and the germline J gene fills in the rest. This chain links TRBV13-3 with TRBJ2-2; 11 nucleotides align to TRBD2. Trimming at V came to 1 base and at J to 6 bases, leaving 2 bases not matched to a gene. Germline assignment: CDR1 NNHDY and CDR2 SYVADS. There are 15 residues in the CDR3. The CDR3 protein is CASSDRTGGPGQLYF. The sequenced CDR3 bases are TGTGCCAGCAGTGATCGGACTGGGGGGCCCGGGCAGCTCTAC.

On this clone itself: The genes and germline here are from mouse. The CDR3 end lies 1 residue beyond the end of the read and is filled in from the germline J gene. The genes are TRBV5 and TRBJ1-4, with 7 bases that match TRBD1. Germline V lookup: CDR1 LGHNA, CDR2 YNLKQL (reference sequence). The length of the CDR3 is 15 residues. With 4 bases clipped from V and 1 base from J, the junction kept 3 bases outside the gene matches. The CDR3 here is CASSPYRGSNERLFF. CDR3 DNA, as far as it was read: TGTGCCAGCAGCCCCTACAGGGGTTCCAACGAAAGATTATTT.

Concerning this clone: All gene names here are mouse names. The read gets to within 1 residue of the CDR3 end, and the germline J gene fills in the rest. The chain carries TRBV2 and TRBJ1-3; D unresolved. With 0 bases removed from V and 12 bases from J, the gap between germline ends came to 9 bases. The germline gives CDR1 LGHNA, CDR2 YSYQKL. This CDR3 has 12 residues. The DNA read from the CDR3 is TGTGCCAGCAGCCAAGACTGGGAAGTGCTCTAT. The encoded protein is CASSQDWEVLY. The whole CDR3 sequence reads CASSQDWEVLYF.

Comment on this clone: Gene names and germline refer to mouse. Read coverage stops 1 residue before the CDR3 terminus; the germline J gene supplies the remainder. This chain connects TRBV4 to TRBJ2-7; D is tentatively TRBD1 or TRBD2 (5 bases each). The V gene's germline CDR1 is LGHDT and CDR2 YNNKQL (reference sequence). V lost 5 bases and J lost 3, with 11 bases in between. The CDR3 is 13 residues long. The CDR3: CASSPRDGYEQYF. The sequenced part of the CDR3 DNA is TGTGCCAGCAGCCCCCGGGACGGCTATGAACAGTAC.

Comment on this clone: Genes and germline are mouse. Read data end 1 residue before the CDR3 end; the end is taken from the germline J gene. V usage is TRBV31 and J usage is TRBJ1-1, with 7 bases identical to TRBD1. The ends lost 1 base at V and 1 base at J; junction bases unmatched: 0. Looked up from germline, CDR1 is GKSSPN and CDR2 is SITVG. CDR3 length: 13 amino acids. The CDR3 bases that were read are TGTGCCTGGAGTCACAGGGGGAACACAGAAGTCTTC. This codes for CAWSHRGNTEVF. In full, the CDR3 reads CAWSHRGNTEVFF.